These 28 T cell receptor beta chains came from one sample sequenced in a study of beta chain features in type 1 diabetes. Overall study results and limits: Researchers report that Type 1 diabetes patients had moderately but significantly shorter TCRB CDR3s across all four CD4+ subsets.

For these TCRs, the target antigens are not known. All of the isolated RNA was reverse transcribed, so expressed TCRB transcripts were sequenced. Method: immunoSEQ multiplex PCR; TCRdb's copy keeps in-frame clones and lacks some. The sample holds 45,000 to 60,000 clones, around 40% seen once. Sequenced: stem cell memory CD4+ T cells from blood. The receptors here all came from a man aged 25-40 years with type 1 diabetes.

The J gene is TRBJ2-7, the V gene TRBV7-2; 10 nucleotides line up with TRBD2. The CDR3 has 16 amino acids. CDR1 is SGHTA and CDR2 is FQGNSA in the germline V gene. After removal of 5 bases from V and 5 bases from J, the junction contained 12 bases not matched to a gene. The CDR3 sequence: CASSPQPLAGVHEQYF. CDR3 nucleotide sequence: TGTGCCAGCAGCCCGCAGCCTCTAGCGGGAGTACACGAGCAGTACTTC.

J is TRBJ2-5 and V is TRBV15, with a weak D call TRBD2 (5 bases). Germline-derived CDR1 and CDR2 are LNHNV and YYDKDF (reference sequence). Trimming took off 1 base at V and 4 bases at J, with 13 bases between the two ends. The CDR3 consists of 15 residues. For the CDR3, the DNA is TGTGCCACCAGCAGAGGGGCTAGCCGCGGAGAGACCCAGTACTTC. Translating it yields CATSRGASRGETQYF.

This clone was counted between two and nine times. The chain couples TRBV7-2 to TRBJ2-3, with a tentative D call TRBD2 (5 bases). Per the germline V gene, CDR1 is SGHTA and CDR2 is FQGNSA. This CDR3 spans 13 amino acids. The V gene lost 0 bases and the J gene lost 4 bases, with 5 bases spanning the gap. The CDR3 nucleotides read TGTGCCAGCAGCTTAGCGGGAGCAGATACGCAGTATTTT. Protein sequence: CASSLAGADTQYF.

The J gene is TRBJ1-2, the V gene TRBV30; 11 bases are shared with TRBD1. Germline-derived CDR1 and CDR2 are GTSNPN and SVGIG (reference sequence). The CDR3 extends over 15 amino acids. V was pared by 2 bases and J by 4 bases, with 6 bases of the junction left unmatched. The CDR3 here is CAWSFPGTGGYGYTF. CDR3 bases: TGTGCCTGGAGTTTCCCCGGGACAGGGGGCTATGGCTACACCTTC. The complete variable domain, with remaining parts taken from reference TRBV30 and TRBJ1-2, reads SQTIHQWPATLVQPVGSPLSLECTVEGTSNPNLYWYRQAAGRGLQLLFYSVGIGQISSEVPQNLSASRPQDRQFILSSKKLLLSDSGFYLCAWSFPGTGGYGYTFGSGTRLTVV.

This clone was observed a handful of times. The chain employs TRBV28 and TRBJ2-1; TRBD1 might be the D (6 bases). CDR3 length: 16 residues. The V and J ends lost 6 bases and 4 bases respectively, with 19 bases between them. CDR1 MDHEN and CDR2 SYDVKM come from the germline V gene. The CDR3 reads CASRDRKRVIYNEQFF. The CDR3 nucleotides are TGTGCCAGCAGGGACAGAAAGAGAGTGATTTACAATGAGCAGTTCTTC.

This clone was counted only a few times. This chain joins TRBV19 and TRBJ2-5; D not resolved. Germline-derived CDR1 and CDR2 are LNHDA and SQIVND (reference sequence). The ends were cut back, 5 bases at V and 4 bases at J, with 11 bases in the middle. The CDR3 loop spans 13 amino acids. Here the CDR3 reads CASSEVLGETQYF. DNA of the CDR3: TGTGCCAGTAGTGAGGTTCTGGGAGAGACCCAGTACTTC.

This chain uses TRBV28 with TRBJ2-7; tentative D call: TRBD2 (5 bases). CDR1 is MDHEN and CDR2 is SYDVKM in the germline V gene. The CDR3 runs 17 residues. The ends were cut back, 4 bases at V and 2 bases at J, with 21 bases in the middle. The CDR3 DNA reads as TGTGCCAGCAGTTACCCCCCCGGAGAGGGCTCTCCCTACGAGCAGTACTTC. It encodes CASSYPPGEGSPYEQYF.

This clone showed up just a few times. The genes are TRBV18 and TRBJ2-3; TRBD1 agrees at 7 bases. The germline CDR1 and CDR2 sequences are KGHSH and LQKENI. CDR3 length equals 14 residues. V was clipped by 5 bases and J by 0 bases; unmatched bases: 2. CDR3: CASSGTVSTDTQYF. The CDR3 DNA reads TGTGCCAGCTCAGGGACAGTGAGCACAGATACGCAGTATTTT.

The J gene is TRBJ2-7, the V gene TRBV6-5; 10 positions agree with TRBD2. CDR1 is MNHEY, CDR2 SVGAGI, per germline. Unmatched junction bases numbered 11, after V lost 4 bases and J lost 5 bases. The CDR3 consists of 16 residues. CDR3 region: CASSFSPGLAFHEQYF. In DNA, the CDR3 is TGTGCCAGCAGTTTCTCCCCGGGACTAGCGTTCCACGAGCAGTACTTC.

The chain couples TRBV19 to TRBJ2-1; 9 nucleotides agree with TRBD2. The CDR3 contains 17 residues. CDR1 is LNHDA, CDR2 SQIVND, per germline (reference sequence). The V segment lost 6 bases and the J segment 6 bases; nucleotides outside the gene matches: 15. CDR3 residues: CASSVGRLAGMFNEQFF. The CDR3 DNA is TGTGCCAGTAGCGTTGGAAGGCTAGCGGGGATGTTCAATGAGCAGTTCTTC.

CDR3 in DNA: TGTGCCAGTAGTTCCCCAGGGTGGAACACTGAAGCTTTCTTT. Its translation: CASSSPGWNTEAFF. The chain uses TRBV19 and TRBJ1-1; D is possibly TRBD1 (5 bases). In germline, CDR1 is LNHDA, CDR2 SQIVND (reference sequence). The V end lost 5 bases, the J end lost 1 base, and 11 bases lay between the germline ends. The length of the CDR3 is 14 residues.

This clone was seen only once. The V gene is TRBV9, the J gene TRBJ1-1, with TRBD1 as a possible D gene (5 bases). Germline V lookup: CDR1 SGDLS, CDR2 YYNGEE. V lost 4 bases and J 1 base, leaving 11 bases between the germline ends. The CDR3 contains 14 residues. CDR3 DNA: TGTGCCAGCAGCCCAAGGACAACGAACACTGAAGCTTTCTTT. As protein: CASSPRTTNTEAFF.

The chain uses TRBV5-1 and TRBJ2-1; 12 bases agree with TRBD2. This CDR3 contains 15 residues. V lost 2 bases, J lost 8 bases, and 5 bases stayed unmatched. Germline V gene sequence: CDR1 SGHRS, CDR2 YFSETQ. CDR3 bases: TGCGCCAGCAGCTTTGGGACTAGCGGGCGCCATGAGCAGTTCTTC. This translates into CASSFGTSGRHEQFF.

The V call is TRBV18, the J call TRBJ2-1, with a possible D match to TRBD2 (5 bases). The CDR3 has 13 amino acids. The germline V gene has CDR1 KGHSH and CDR2 LQKENI. Trimming stripped 6 bases from V and 8 bases from J, with 14 bases between. This CDR3 reads CASSPGLMDEQFF. As DNA, the CDR3 is TGTGCCAGCTCGCCCGGACTTATGGATGAGCAGTTCTTC.

The chain is built from TRBV6-5 and TRBJ2-1, with D perhaps TRBD1 (6 bases). The CDR3 is made up of 15 amino acids. V was cut by 5 bases and J by 5 bases, with 16 bases left in between. From germline, CDR1 is MNHEY and CDR2 SVGAGI. The CDR3 region has the DNA TGTGCCAGCAGTCGACAGGCGTGGTTGGACAATGAGCAGTTCTTC. Translated, it gives CASSRQAWLDNEQFF.

The chain carries TRBV28 and TRBJ1-2; no clear D. The germline gives CDR1 MDHEN, CDR2 SYDVKM. The CDR3 extends over 14 amino acids. The V and J ends lost 2 bases and 8 bases respectively, with 15 bases between them. The CDR3 DNA sequence: TGTGCCAGCAGTTTAACCGGGAGGCGGCGAGGCTACACCTTC. This translates into CASSLTGRRRGYTF.

The rearrangement joins TRBV6-1 to TRBJ2-3, with D tentatively TRBD1 (6 bases). Germline V gives CDR1 MNHNS, CDR2 SASEGT. Deletions cut 8 bases from V and 2 bases from J, with 11 bases between. The CDR3 sequence is 13 residues long. The CDR3 protein is CASENRDTDTQYF. The DNA for the CDR3 is TGTGCCAGCGAGAACAGGGACACAGATACGCAGTATTTT.

The rearrangement links TRBV6-5 to TRBJ1-5, with D unresolved. This CDR3 has 13 residues. V was shortened by 2 bases and J by 5 bases, with 7 bases between the two germline ends. Per germline, CDR1 MNHEY and CDR2 SVGAGI. CDR3 sequence reads: CASSYGGHQPQHF. Here the CDR3 DNA reads TGTGCCAGCAGTTACGGTGGCCATCAGCCCCAGCATTTT.

This clone has just a few counts. This chain links TRBV7-2 with TRBJ2-3, with 8 bases lining up with TRBD2. This CDR3 spans 17 amino acids. From germline, CDR1 is SGHTA and CDR2 FQGNSA. J was trimmed by 1 base and V by 8 bases; bases with no gene match: 14. Here the CDR3 reads CASSYGGGLRGTDTQYF. The CDR3, as DNA: TGTGCCAGCTCCTACGGGGGGGGGCTTCGTGGCACAGATACGCAGTATTTT.

The chain joins TRBV4-1 to TRBJ2-7, with D maybe TRBD1 (6 bases). CDR3 length: 14 amino acids. Germline V gives CDR1 MGHRA, CDR2 YSYEKL. Deletions cut 0 bases from V and 1 base from J, with 7 bases between. The CDR3 is CASSQDRGSYEQYF. CDR3 DNA: TGCGCCAGCAGCCAAGATAGGGGGTCCTACGAGCAGTACTTC.

The rearrangement joins TRBV7-9 to TRBJ2-7; weak D call: TRBD2 (7 bases). Trimming removed 0 bases at V and 6 bases at J, with 18 bases between. The CDR3 contains 16 residues. Germline values: CDR1 SEHNR, CDR2 FQNEAQ (reference sequence). The CDR3 here is CASSLALGGVRVEQYF. The CDR3 nucleotides are TGTGCCAGCAGCTTAGCGCTAGGGGGGGTCCGGGTCGAGCAGTACTTC.

J is TRBJ2-1 and V is TRBV25-1; no clear D. CDR1 and CDR2 from the germline V gene are MGHDK and SYGVNS. CDR3 length equals 13 residues. V gave up 4 bases and J gave up 3 bases, with 7 bases separating them. CDR3 nucleotide sequence: TGTGCCAGCAGTGCGCGAGGCTACAATGAGCAGTTCTTC. It specifies CASSARGYNEQFF.

Only a few counts were recorded for this clone. The rearrangement links TRBV7-2 to TRBJ2-7; D is possibly TRBD2 (6 bases). CDR1 is SGHTA, CDR2 FQGNSA, per germline. V was clipped by 3 bases and J by 7 bases, with 13 bases between them. The CDR3 has 13 residues. The CDR3: CASSFSGANEQYF. CDR3 sequence (DNA): TGTGCCAGCAGCTTTTCGGGAGCAAATGAGCAGTACTTC.

The genes are TRBV28 and TRBJ1-1; D unresolved. Germline assignment: CDR1 MDHEN and CDR2 SYDVKM. The CDR3 spans 14 residues. The V gene lost 6 bases and the J gene lost 0 bases, with 11 bases spanning the gap. CDR3 bases: TGTGCCAGCAGCCCGGGAGGAATGAACACTGAAGCTTTCTTT. This translates into CASSPGGMNTEAFF.

The chain couples TRBV7-8 to TRBJ2-1; TRBD2 matches 7 bases. The CDR3 loop spans 16 amino acids. Germline V CDR1 and CDR2: SGHVS, FQNEAQ. Unmatched junction bases numbered 2, after V lost 0 bases and J lost 0 bases. The DNA for the CDR3 is TGTGCCAGCAGCTTAGCGCGGGGGAGCTCCTACAATGAGCAGTTCTTC. Amino acids: CASSLARGSSYNEQFF.

This clone was found a few times. V and J are TRBV27 and TRBJ1-1; weak D call: TRBD1 (5 bases). There are 11 residues in the CDR3. V was trimmed by 7 bases and J by 6 bases, leaving 9 bases between them. Germline CDR1 reads MNHEY; CDR2 reads SMNVEV (reference sequence). CDR3 amino acids: CASTPTAEAFF. The CDR3 DNA follows: TGTGCCAGCACCCCGACAGCTGAAGCTTTCTTT.

The chain has TRBV7-2 and TRBJ2-1; a possible D gene is TRBD2 (7 bases). The CDR3 sequence is 15 residues long. Germline CDR1 is SGHTA and CDR2 is FQGNSA. Trimming left V 3 bases short and J 6 bases short, with 15 bases between. The DNA of the CDR3 is TGTGCCAGCAGCTTGATTAGGGGGGGTGGCAATGAGCAGTTCTTC. Protein: CASSLIRGGGNEQFF.

This clone was counted a few times. The chain links TRBV5-6 to TRBJ2-5; 7 bases map to TRBD1. Trimming at V came to 3 bases and at J to 5 bases, leaving 10 bases not matched to a gene. The CDR3 totals 15 residues. Germline V lookup: CDR1 SGHDT, CDR2 YYEEEE. DNA of the CDR3: TGTGCCAGCAGCTACCGGATGACAGGGTTGGAGACCCAGTACTTC. Translating it yields CASSYRMTGLETQYF. Drawing the rest from reference TRBV5-6 and TRBJ2-5, the complete variable domain is DAGVTQSPTHLIKTRGQQVTLRCSPKSGHDTVSWYQQALGQGPQFIFQYYEEEERQRGNFPDRFSGHQFPNYSSELNVNALLLGDSALYLCASSYRMTGLETQYFGPGTRLLVL.